The TCR beta chain under discussion was sequenced for a study of blood T cell repertoires in COVID-19. Study information: COVID-19 samples from acute and convalescent phases originated in the United States, Italy and Spain.

Germline V CDR1 and CDR2: MGHDK, SYGVNS. Trimming at V came to 3 bases and at J to 5 bases, leaving 6 bases not matched to a gene. CDR3 length equals 16 residues. Original data processing: Quantification of nucleated cells was approximated via reference gene primer amplification. Libraries were prepared by immunoSEQ multiplex PCR; TCRdb keeps only in-frame clonotypes and omits some of them. V, J and clone size reflect that table, while D and trimming were determined from the DNA. This table holds more than 150,000 clones, about 85% found once. The V gene is TRBV25-1, the J gene TRBJ2-2; 10 bases line up with TRBD2. The origin of this receptor is a woman aged 70-85 years with acute or convalescent COVID-19. Sequenced: peripheral blood. Here the CDR3 reads CASSDQRGGVTGELFF. The CDR3 DNA is TGTGCCAGCAGTGATCAGCGGGGGGGCGTTACCGGGGAGCTGTTTTTT.